This T cell receptor beta chain emerged from a study of cytotoxic CD8 clonotypes in ibrutinib-treated CLL. Broader study findings: Public clonotypes showed up rarely, and on treatment they shrank or held steady.

The CDR3 length is 15 residues. Germline V lookup: CDR1 MNHEY, CDR2 SMNVEV (reference sequence). Trimming pared 5 bases from V and 6 bases from J, leaving 19 bases between. Turning to this clone: Its antigen is not known.

Data came from immunoSEQ multiplex PCR; TCRdb stores just in-frame clones and leaves some out. The table records some 310,000 clones, about 80% of them present only once. This rearrangement joins TRBV27 to TRBJ1-2; a possible D gene is TRBD1 (6 bases). The source material was PBMCs, sampled before ibrutinib treatment. This TCR was sampled from a human donor with chronic lymphocytic leukemia. DNA for the CDR3: TGTGCCAGCAGTCGTAACCAGGACAGTCTGAATGGCTACACCTTC. This translates into CASSRNQDSLNGYTF.